The following is a TCR beta chain sequence with its context. Antigen unknown. Time point reported: week 5, during vaccination. Doses consisted of 300 ug of mutant IDH1 20-mer peptide each, paired with topical imiquimod. This sample is drawn from a study of a mutant IDH1 vaccine in newly diagnosed glioma. The wider study: The patients were given eight vaccinations, one each in weeks 1, 3, 5, 7, 11, 15, 19 and 23. Patients previously underwent radiotherapy, temozolomide, or both, and most underwent both. Study findings and constraints: Whatever changes occurred in top peripheral T cell clonotypes seemed unrelated to pseudoprogression.

The CDR3 sequence is 11 residues long. Deletions cut 4 bases from V and 9 bases from J, with 7 bases between. Repertoires were generated with immunoSEQ multiplex PCR, while TCRdb's copy carries only in-frame clones and drops some. The sample lists more than 25,000 clones, about 85% occurring once. The clonotype comes from a woman aged 40 to 55 with glioma. Some clones in this sample may be carry-over from other donors' samples. Sample: peripheral blood mononuclear cells (PBMCs), taken from a glioma patient whose treatment included an IDH1 peptide vaccine. This sequence joins TRBV23-1 and TRBJ2-4; D gene ambiguous. TRBV23-1 is filed as an ORF, its function uncertain. In DNA form, the CDR3 reads TGCGCCAGCAGTCCGGCGAGCATTCAGTACTTC. Amino acid sequence: CASSPASIQYF.